This TCR beta chain was obtained from a study of shared clonotypes between healthy human individuals. Study observations and caveats: A reduction in generation probabilities was seen for non-shared clonotypes relative to those shared by all four donors.

The naive CD8 subset, CD45RO-negative cells positively selected for CCR7, excluded terminally differentiated effector memory CD45RA+ cells. Study donors comprised healthy, HIV-negative adults devoid of recent acute infection or vaccination. The table lists this clone with a count of one. As yet, its antigen is unknown. With 5 bases removed from V and 0 bases from J, the gap between germline ends came to 23 bases. This CDR3 has 18 residues. Germline V gene data show CDR1 as ENHRY and CDR2 as SYGVKD. On sorted subsets, replicate PCRs used about 200 ng DNA, or 31,000 or so T cell genomes. TCRdb keeps only in-frame clones here, not all; method: immunoSEQ multiplex PCR. The sample contains about 590,000 clones, less than 97% of which appear only once.

The sequenced material came from naive CD8+ T cells sorted from blood. The chain is built from TRBV10-3 and TRBJ2-7; either TRBD1 or TRBD2 may fit D (5 bases each). This TCR derives from a woman younger than 45 in good health. This chain's CDR3 is CAISPDQGVIQSSYEQYF. The CDR3 coding sequence is TGTGCCATCAGTCCCGACCAGGGAGTAATTCAAAGCTCCTACGAGCAGTACTTC.